The present T cell receptor beta chain was sequenced within a study of CXCR3-negative and CXCR3-positive naive CD8 T cells. Study-wide findings and caveats: Expression of CXCR3 was partially reduced after cryopreservation, and fresh PBMCs were used in most assays. Naive CXCR3-positive and CXCR3-negative cells shared similar TRBV-TRBJ usage, unlike memory cells. CXCR3-positive naive cells carried more hydrophobic TRB CDR3s than CXCR3-negative naive cells did.

Per germline, CDR1 DFQATT and CDR2 SNEGSKA (reference sequence). The length of the CDR3 is 16 residues. On this clonotype: Its antigen is as yet unknown.

Phenotypically, naive CD8+ T cells corresponded to CD45RO-CCR7+CD27+CD95-. Preparation of TRB cDNA libraries relied on 5' RACE carrying UMI labels. TCRdb reprocessed the 5' RACE reads and reports one entry per CDR3 protein, with no DNA. The table for this sample gives tens of thousands of distinct CDR3 sequences. The specimen sequenced was naive CXCR3+ CD8+ T cells from blood. Subset described: CD45RO-CCR7+CD27+CD95- naive CD8+ T cells expressing CXCR3 (TNR3+). This TCR was recovered from a human donor in good health. Some clones in this sample may be carry-over from other donors' samples. The genes are TRBV20-1 and TRBJ2-1; TCRdb's D call, TRBD1, is unchecked because there is no DNA. CDR3 amino acids: CSAERAGRVVYNEQFF.